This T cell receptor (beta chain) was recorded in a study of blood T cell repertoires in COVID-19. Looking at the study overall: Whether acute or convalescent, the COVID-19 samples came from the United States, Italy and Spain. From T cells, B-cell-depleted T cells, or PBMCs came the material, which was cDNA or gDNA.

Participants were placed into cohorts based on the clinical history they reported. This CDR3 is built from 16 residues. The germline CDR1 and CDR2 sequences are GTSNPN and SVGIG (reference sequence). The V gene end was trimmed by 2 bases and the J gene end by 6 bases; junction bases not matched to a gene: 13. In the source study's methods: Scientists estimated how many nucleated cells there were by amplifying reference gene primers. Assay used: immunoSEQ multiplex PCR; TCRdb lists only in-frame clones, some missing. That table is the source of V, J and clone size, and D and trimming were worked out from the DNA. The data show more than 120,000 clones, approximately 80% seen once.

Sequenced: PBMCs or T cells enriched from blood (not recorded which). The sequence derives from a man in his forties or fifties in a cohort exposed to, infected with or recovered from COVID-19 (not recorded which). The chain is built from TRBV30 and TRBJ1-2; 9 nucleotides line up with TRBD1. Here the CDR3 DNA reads TGTGCCTGGAGTCCCCCTTCCGGGACAGGGTTTGATGGCTACACCTTC. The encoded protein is CAWSPPSGTGFDGYTF.